What follows are 15 T cell receptor beta chains derived from one specimen sequenced in a study of blood T cells in healthy people across ages (dated by TCRdb to 2013 to 2016). The library relied on 5' RACE. The sample was run on an Illumina HiSeq 2500. A second PCR of about 7 to 12 cycles was run with a J-beta primer mix and a sample-barcoded 5' primer. The public reads were run again by TCRdb, first through fastp at Q25 and then through MiXCR, and only productive beta chains were kept. Here each entry gathers all rows of one CDR3 protein and keeps the most common genes and DNA. For this sample there are some 1.5 million distinct CDR3 sequences; approximately 28% appear just once. The leading ten clones occupy 7% to 9% of the sample. Sequencing was performed on blood. The receptors were gathered from a woman aged 25 to 39 in good health.

J is TRBJ2-4 and V is TRBV3-1; possible D gene TRBD2, 5 bases. The J call may be faulty, since TRBJ2-5 better matches the DNA end. Germline CDR1 is LGHDT and CDR2 is YNNKEL (reference sequence). This CDR3 spans 16 amino acids. The CDR3 DNA reads as TGTGCCAGCAGCCAAGGGCCCATCACTAGGAGAGGGACCCAGTACTTC. It encodes CASSQGPITRRGTQYF.

This sequence joins TRBV20-1 and TRBJ1-1; possibly TRBD1 for D (5 bases). The CDR3 is 16 residues long. The germline V and J ends were trimmed by 4 bases and 0 bases, with 18 bases remaining between them. Germline assignment: CDR1 DFQATT and CDR2 SNEGSKA (reference sequence). The CDR3 reads CSAKQPGPGLNTEAFF. CDR3 bases: TGCAGTGCTAAACAACCGGGACCCGGGTTGAACACTGAAGCTTTCTTT.

This clonotype is a singleton in its sample. The chain uses TRBV12-3 or TRBV12-4 and TRBJ2-3; the match to TRBD1 covers 7 bases. After removal of 5 bases from V and 10 bases from J, the junction contained 9 bases not matched to a gene. CDR3 length: 13 amino acids. The CDR3 DNA follows: TGTGCCAGCAGTCCTGACAGGGATGATGCGCAGTATTTT. It codes for CASSPDRDDAQYF.

Only a few counts were recorded for this clonotype. The chain links TRBV27 to TRBJ2-3; tentatively, D is TRBD1 or TRBD2 (7 bases each). The germline V gene has CDR1 MNHEY and CDR2 SMNVEV (reference sequence). Trimming stripped 8 bases from V and 7 bases from J, with 22 bases between. There are 15 residues in the CDR3. The DNA of the CDR3 is TGTGCCAGCTCAGGGGAGGCAGGGGGAGGGAATACGCAGTATTTT. Translating gives CASSGEAGGGNTQYF.

J is TRBJ2-1 and V is TRBV5-1; 13 bases are a match to TRBD2. The CDR3 runs 19 residues. V shed 4 bases, J shed 0 bases, and the junction held 10 bases outside the gene matches. Germline CDR1 SGHRS, CDR2 YFSETQ. The CDR3 coding sequence is TGCGCCAGCAGCAGATTAGGGACTAGCGGGGTGAGCTCCTACAATGAGCAGTTCTTC. Its protein product is CASSRLGTSGVSSYNEQFF.

This clonotype was seen more than once but under ten times. The DNA of the CDR3 is TGTGCCAGCAGTGAAGCGGGGAATCATGGCTACACCTTC. Its protein product is CASSEAGNHGYTF. The chain joins TRBV6-1 to TRBJ1-2; the D is unclear. V was pared by 0 bases and J by 6 bases, with 8 bases between. This CDR3 has 13 residues. Looked up from germline, CDR1 is MNHNS and CDR2 is SASEGT.

This clonotype was seen many times. The V gene is TRBV6-2 or TRBV6-3, the J gene TRBJ1-5; D may be TRBD1 (5 bases). The V gene lost 0 bases and the J gene lost 0 bases, with 12 bases spanning the gap. Per germline, CDR1 MNHEY and CDR2 SVGEGT. The CDR3 runs to 17 residues. The CDR3 sequence: CASSYSRGRHSNQPQHF. In nucleotides, the CDR3 is TGTGCCAGCAGTTACTCGAGGGGCCGCCATAGCAATCAGCCCCAGCATTTT.

This chain connects TRBV5-6 to TRBJ2-1; TRBD2 matches 14 bases. This CDR3 is 15 amino acids long. V shed 1 base, J shed 10 bases, and the junction held 4 bases outside the gene matches. Germline CDR1 and CDR2: SGHDT and YYEEEE. CDR3 region: CASSLLRLAGGEQFF. CDR3 DNA sequence: TGTGCCAGCAGCTTGCTGAGACTAGCGGGAGGGGAGCAGTTCTTC.

In its sample, this clonotype was seen many times. This sequence joins TRBV4-1 and TRBJ2-5; D is unclear. CDR1 and CDR2 (germline): MGHRA, YSYEKL. This CDR3 is built from 14 residues. V was shortened by 2 bases and J by 5 bases, with 12 bases between the two germline ends. The CDR3 DNA follows: TGCGCCAGCAGCCAAACTCGGGTGCGGGAGACCCAGTACTTC. Amino acids: CASSQTRVRETQYF.

The chain carries TRBV25-1 and TRBJ2-5, with TRBD2 matching over 9 bases. The CDR3 has 15 amino acids. The ends lost 2 bases at V and 6 bases at J; junction bases unmatched: 7. The germline V gene has CDR1 MGHDK and CDR2 SYGVNS. CDR3 sequence: CASSEAGGPGKTQYF. The DNA for the CDR3 is TGTGCCAGCAGTGAAGCGGGAGGGCCGGGGAAGACCCAGTACTTC.

This chain uses TRBV10-3 with TRBJ2-3, with TRBD2 matching 13 bases. This CDR3 comprises 17 residues. The V gene's germline CDR1 is ENHRY and CDR2 SYGVKD. Trimming took 3 bases from V and 3 from J; bases not matched to a gene: 6. The CDR3 nucleotides are TGTGCCATCAGTGATGGACTAGCGGGAGTAGGGACAGATACGCAGTATTTT. Encoded protein: CAISDGLAGVGTDTQYF.

A single count supports this clonotype. The genes are TRBV7-2 and TRBJ1-1; D call uncertain. There are 15 residues in the CDR3. Deletions cut 1 base from V and 2 bases from J, with 11 bases between. From germline, CDR1 is SGHTA and CDR2 FQGNSA. The CDR3 DNA sequence: TGTGCCAGCAGCTTAGGAAGTCAGACTAACACTGAAGCTTTCTTT. This translates into CASSLGSQTNTEAFF. Combining the CDR3 with reference TRBV7-2 and TRBJ1-1 gives the whole variable domain GAGVSQSPSNKVTEKGKDVELRCDPISGHTALYWYRQSLGQGLEFLIYFQGNSAPDKSGLPSDRFSAERTGGSVSTLTIQRTQQEDSAVYLCASSLGSQTNTEAFFGQGTRLTVV.

The J gene is TRBJ1-2, the V gene TRBV9; no firm D call. This CDR3 has 13 residues. Trimming pared 3 bases from V and 0 bases from J, leaving 6 bases between. In germline, CDR1 is SGDLS, CDR2 YYNGEE. The CDR3 loop is CASSAPPNYGYTF. The CDR3 bases are TGTGCCAGCAGCGCCCCCCCTAACTATGGCTACACCTTC.

This clonotype has just a few counts. This chain uses TRBV5-6 with TRBJ1-2; D call uncertain. The V gene's germline CDR1 is SGHDT and CDR2 YYEEEE. The V and J ends lost 4 bases and 4 bases respectively, with 14 bases between them. This CDR3 spans 14 amino acids. In DNA, the CDR3 is TGTGCCAGCAGCCCAGACCCCGCCGGCTATGGCTACACCTTC. Protein product: CASSPDPAGYGYTF.

CDR3 sequence: CASSRKTSGSYNEQFF. As DNA, the CDR3 is TGTGCCAGCAGCCGAAAGACTAGCGGGTCCTACAATGAGCAGTTCTTC. The V call is TRBV7-6, the J call TRBJ2-1; 10 bases line up with TRBD2. The germline CDR1 and CDR2 sequences are SGHVS and FNYEAQ. The CDR3 consists of 16 residues. V shed 5 bases and J 1 base; nucleotides not matched to a gene: 5.